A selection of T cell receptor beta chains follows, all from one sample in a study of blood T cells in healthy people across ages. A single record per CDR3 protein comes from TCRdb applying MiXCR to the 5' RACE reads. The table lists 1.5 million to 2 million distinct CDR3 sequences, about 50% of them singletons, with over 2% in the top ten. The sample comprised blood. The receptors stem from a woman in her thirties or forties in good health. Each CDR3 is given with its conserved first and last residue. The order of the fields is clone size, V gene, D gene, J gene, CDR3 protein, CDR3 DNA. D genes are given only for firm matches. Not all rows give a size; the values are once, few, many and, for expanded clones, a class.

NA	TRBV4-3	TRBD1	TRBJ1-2	CASSQMSSGGGNYGYTF	TGCGCCAGCAGCCAAATGTCGTCAGGGGGCGGAAACTATGGCTACACCTTC
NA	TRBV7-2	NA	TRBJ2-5	CASSLARGISQETQYF	TGTGCCAGCAGCTTAGCCAGGGGCATATCTCAAGAGACCCAGTACTTC
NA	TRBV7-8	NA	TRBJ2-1	CASSLVEGLGEQFF	TGTGCCAGCAGCTTAGTTGAGGGGCTTGGTGAGCAGTTCTTC
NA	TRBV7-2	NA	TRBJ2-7	CASSLWSGDSYEQYF	TGTGCCAGCAGCTTATGGTCGGGGGACTCCTACGAGCAGTACTTC
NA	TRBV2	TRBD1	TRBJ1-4	CASSGQGAYVGEKLFF	TGTGCCAGCAGTGGACAGGGGGCGTACGTAGGTGAAAAACTGTTTTTT
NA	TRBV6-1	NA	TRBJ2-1	CASSPTEESGWYLEQFF	TGTGCCAGCAGCCCAACGGAGGAGAGCGGGTGGTATCTTGAGCAGTTCTTC
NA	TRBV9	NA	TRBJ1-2	CASSVAVDATYGYTF	TGTGCCAGCAGCGTAGCGGTCGACGCCACCTATGGCTACACCTTC
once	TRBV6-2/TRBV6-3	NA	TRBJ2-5	CASSLWDFKETQYF	TGTGCCAGCAGTCTCTGGGACTTTAAAGAGACCCAGTACTTC
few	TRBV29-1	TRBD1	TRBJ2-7	CSVRGQGGYEQYF	TGCAGCGTTCGAGGACAGGGCGGCTACGAGCAGTACTTC
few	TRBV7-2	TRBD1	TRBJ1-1	CASSLGQGGLMNTEAFF	TGTGCCAGCAGCTTAGGACAGGGTGGCCTCATGAACACTGAAGCTTTCTTT
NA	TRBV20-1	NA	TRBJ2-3	CSALPGLWGDTQYF	TGCAGTGCTCTACCGGGCCTCTGGGGGGATACGCAGTATTTT
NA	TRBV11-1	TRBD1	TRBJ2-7	CASSSWTGPTYEQYF	TGTGCCAGCAGCTCCTGGACAGGCCCGACCTACGAGCAGTACTTC
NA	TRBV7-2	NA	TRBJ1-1	CASSLDGGAGTEAFF	TGTGCCAGCAGCTTAGACGGCGGGGCAGGCACTGAAGCTTTCTTT
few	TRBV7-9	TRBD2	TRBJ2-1	CASSLSSGVAGAYEQFF	TGTGCCAGCAGCTTATCCTCGGGGGTAGCGGGGGCGTATGAGCAGTTCTTC
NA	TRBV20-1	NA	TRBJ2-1	CRNNEQFF	TGCAGAAACAATGAGCAGTTCTTC
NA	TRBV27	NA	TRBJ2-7	CASSLTPRISSYEQYF	TGTGCCAGCAGTTTAACACCTAGGATAAGCTCCTACGAGCAGTACTTC
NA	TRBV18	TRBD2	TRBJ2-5	CASSPPVAGGPRETQYF	TGTGCCAGCTCACCACCTGTAGCGGGGGGGCCGAGAGAGACCCAGTACTTC
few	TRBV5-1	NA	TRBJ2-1	CASSLAYRVQDEQFF	TGCGCCAGCAGCTTGGCATACAGGGTCCAGGATGAGCAGTTCTTC
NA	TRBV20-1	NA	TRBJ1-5	CSAREWGFQDNQPQHF	TGCAGTGCTAGAGAATGGGGGTTTCAAGACAATCAGCCCCAGCATTTT
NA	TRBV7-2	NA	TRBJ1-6	CASSPRTVRNSPLHF	TGTGCCAGCAGCCCACGGACAGTTCGTAATTCACCCCTCCACTTT
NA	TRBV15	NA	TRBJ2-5	CATSTGGAEETQYF	TGTGCCACCAGCACAGGGGGGGCAGAAGAGACCCAGTACTTC
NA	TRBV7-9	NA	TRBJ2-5	CASSPQVQGRFVEETQYF	TGTGCCAGCAGCCCGCAGGTACAGGGTAGGTTTGTCGAAGAGACCCAGTACTTC
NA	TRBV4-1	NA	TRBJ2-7	CASSQQSGEQYF	TGCGCCAGCAGCCAACAATCGGGGGAGCAGTACTTC
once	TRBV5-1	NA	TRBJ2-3	CASSLMQGRVTDTQYF	TGCGCCAGCAGCTTGATGCAGGGGCGAGTCACAGATACGCAGTATTTT
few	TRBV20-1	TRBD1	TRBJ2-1	CSPRGRMSQLLNEQFF	TGCAGTCCCAGGGGGCGCATGTCTCAATTGCTCAATGAGCAGTTCTTC
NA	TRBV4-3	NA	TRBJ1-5	CASSPTDRSNQPQHF	TGCGCCAGCAGCCCCACGGACCGCTCCAATCAGCCCCAGCATTTT
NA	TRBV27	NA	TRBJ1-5	CASKGPNQPQHF	TGTGCCAGCAAGGGCCCCAATCAGCCCCAGCATTTT
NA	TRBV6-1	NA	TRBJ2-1	CASSLGTDVRNEQFF	TGTGCCAGCAGTCTAGGGACGGACGTTAGGAATGAGCAGTTCTTC
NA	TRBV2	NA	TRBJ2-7	CASSEQGNVYEQYF	TGTGCCAGCAGTGAACAGGGGAACGTATACGAGCAGTACTTC
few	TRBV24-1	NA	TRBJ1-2	CATSDFRENYGYTF	TGTGCCACCAGTGATTTCCGGGAGAACTATGGCTACACCTTC
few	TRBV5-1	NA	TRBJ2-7	CASSLAPRFYEQYF	TGCGCCAGCAGCTTGGCGCCGAGATTCTACGAGCAGTACTTC
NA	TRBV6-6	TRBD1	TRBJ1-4	CASSYEGQRNEKLFF	TGTGCCAGCAGTTACGAGGGACAGCGTAATGAAAAACTGTTTTTT
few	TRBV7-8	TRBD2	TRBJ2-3	CASSPGTTYTDTQYF	TGTGCCAGCAGCCCCGGGACTACTTACACAGATACGCAGTATTTT
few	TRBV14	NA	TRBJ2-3	CASSQDAGISTQYF	TGTGCCAGCAGCCAAGACGCGGGCATTTCTACGCAGTATTTT
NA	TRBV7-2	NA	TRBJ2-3	CASSPEGRGDMQYF	TGTGCCAGCAGCCCAGAGGGGCGCGGAGATATGCAGTATTTT
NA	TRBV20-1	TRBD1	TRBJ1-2	CSGETGATYGYTF	TGCAGTGGAGAGACAGGGGCGACCTATGGCTACACCTTC
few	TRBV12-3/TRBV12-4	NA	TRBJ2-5	CASSTLVAQYF	TGTGCCAGCAGTACCTTGGTGGCCCAGTACTTC
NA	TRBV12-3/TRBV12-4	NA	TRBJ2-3	CASSPRTKVDTQYF	TGTGCCAGCAGCCCCCGGACTAAGGTAGATACGCAGTATTTT
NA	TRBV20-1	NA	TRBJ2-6	CSARLTQSRSGANVLTF	TGCAGTGCTAGATTGACACAAAGCCGCTCTGGGGCCAACGTCCTGACTTTC
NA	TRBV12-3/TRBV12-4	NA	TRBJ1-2	CASSDRPHLRGYTF	TGTGCCAGCAGTGACAGGCCCCACTTGAGGGGCTACACCTTC
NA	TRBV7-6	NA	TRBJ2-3	CASSLLSSGGAGAVSQYF	TGTGCCAGCAGCCTACTGAGTAGCGGCGGTGCGGGGGCTGTCTCGCAGTATTTT
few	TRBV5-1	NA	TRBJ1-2	CASSSDDRRWTNYGYTF	TGCGCCAGCAGCTCGGATGACAGACGGTGGACTAACTATGGCTACACCTTC
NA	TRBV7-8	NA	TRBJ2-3	CASTTRPSKTTDTQYF	TGTGCCAGTACCACTAGGCCCAGTAAGACCACAGATACGCAGTATTTT
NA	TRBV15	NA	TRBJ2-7	CATSETGGYEQYF	TGTGCCACCAGCGAGACAGGTGGCTACGAGCAGTACTTC
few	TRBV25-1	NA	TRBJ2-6	CASSEFLGTGANVLTF	TGTGCCAGCAGTGAATTTTTAGGGACTGGGGCCAACGTCCTGACTTTC
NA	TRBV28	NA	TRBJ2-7	CASSFERVSYEQYF	TGTGCCAGCAGTTTCGAAAGGGTCTCCTACGAGCAGTACTTC
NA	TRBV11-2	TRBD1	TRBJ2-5	CASSQAAGGMETQYF	TGTGCCAGCAGCCAAGCGGCAGGGGGCATGGAGACCCAGTACTTC
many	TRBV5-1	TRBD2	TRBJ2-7	CASSPGLASSYEQYF	TGTGCCAGCAGCCCCGGACTAGCAAGCTCCTACGAGCAGTACTTC
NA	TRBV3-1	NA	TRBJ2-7	CASSQGPGAVYEQYF	TGTGCCAGCAGCCAAGGTCCGGGGGCGGTTTACGAGCAGTACTTC
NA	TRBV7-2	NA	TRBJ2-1	CASSFKIHEQFF	TGTGCCAGCAGCTTTAAGATTCATGAGCAGTTCTTC
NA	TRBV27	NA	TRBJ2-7	CASSFRSQGYEQYF	TGTGCCAGCAGTTTTAGGTCTCAGGGTTACGAGCAGTACTTC
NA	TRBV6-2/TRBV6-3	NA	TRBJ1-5	CASTTELVFQPQHF	TGTGCCAGCACGACAGAACTGGTTTTTCAGCCCCAGCATTTT
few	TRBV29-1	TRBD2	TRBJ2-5	CSYGGSGGLKKTQYF	TGCAGCTATGGGGGTAGCGGGGGCCTAAAGAAGACCCAGTACTTC